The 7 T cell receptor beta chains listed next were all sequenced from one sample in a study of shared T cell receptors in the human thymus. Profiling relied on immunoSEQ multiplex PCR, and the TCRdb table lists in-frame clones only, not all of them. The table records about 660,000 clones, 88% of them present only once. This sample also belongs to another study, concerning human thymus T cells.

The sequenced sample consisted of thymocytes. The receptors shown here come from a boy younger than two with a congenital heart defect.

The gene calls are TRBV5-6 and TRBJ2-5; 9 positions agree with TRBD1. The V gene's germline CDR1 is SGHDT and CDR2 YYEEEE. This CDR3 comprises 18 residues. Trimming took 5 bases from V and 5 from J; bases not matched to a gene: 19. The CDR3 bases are TGTGCCAGCAGATACTACCATCGGGGGACAGGGCGGGGGGAGACCCAGTACTTC. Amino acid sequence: CASRYYHRGTGRGETQYF.

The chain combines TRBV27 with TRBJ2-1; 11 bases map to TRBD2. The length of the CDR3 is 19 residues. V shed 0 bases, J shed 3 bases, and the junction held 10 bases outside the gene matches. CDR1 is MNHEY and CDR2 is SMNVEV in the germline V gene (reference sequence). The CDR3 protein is CASSLSKGGGLADYNEQFF. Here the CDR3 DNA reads TGTGCCAGCAGTTTATCGAAAGGTGGGGGACTAGCGGACTACAATGAGCAGTTCTTC.

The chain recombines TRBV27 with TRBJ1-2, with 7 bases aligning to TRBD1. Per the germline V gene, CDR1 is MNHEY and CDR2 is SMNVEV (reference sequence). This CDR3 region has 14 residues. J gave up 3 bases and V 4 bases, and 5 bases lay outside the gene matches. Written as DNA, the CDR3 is TGTGCCAGCAGTTCTCACAGGGGTTACTATGGCTACACCTTC. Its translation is CASSSHRGYYGYTF.

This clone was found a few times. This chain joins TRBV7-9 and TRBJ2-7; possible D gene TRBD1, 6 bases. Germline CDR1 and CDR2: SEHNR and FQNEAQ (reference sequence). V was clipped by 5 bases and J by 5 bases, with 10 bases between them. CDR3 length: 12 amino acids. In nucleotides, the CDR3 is TGTGCCAGCAGCCAGGGGACCAACGAGCAGTACTTC. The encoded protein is CASSQGTNEQYF.

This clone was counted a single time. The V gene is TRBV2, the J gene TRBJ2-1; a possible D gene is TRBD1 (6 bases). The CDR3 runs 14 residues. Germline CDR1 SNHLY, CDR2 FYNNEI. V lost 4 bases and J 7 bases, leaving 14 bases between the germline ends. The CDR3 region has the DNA TGTGCCAGCAGTGTACGCTGGGGGCAGAATGAGCAGTTCTTC. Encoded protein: CASSVRWGQNEQFF.

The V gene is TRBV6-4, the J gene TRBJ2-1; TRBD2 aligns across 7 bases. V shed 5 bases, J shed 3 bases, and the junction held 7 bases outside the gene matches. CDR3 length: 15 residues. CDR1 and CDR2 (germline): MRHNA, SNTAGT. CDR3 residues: CASSSGIGFYNEQFF. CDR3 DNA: TGTGCCAGCAGTAGCGGGATAGGGTTCTACAATGAGCAGTTCTTC.

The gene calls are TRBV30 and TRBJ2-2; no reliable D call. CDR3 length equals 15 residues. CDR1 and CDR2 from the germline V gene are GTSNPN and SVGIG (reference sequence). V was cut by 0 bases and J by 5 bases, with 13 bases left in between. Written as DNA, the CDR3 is TGTGCCTGGAGTGTGGCTACCCCGGAGACCGGGGAGCTGTTTTTT. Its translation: CAWSVATPETGELFF.